One sample yielded the 21 T cell receptor beta chains listed below, sequenced in a study of blood T cell repertoires in COVID-19 (dated by TCRdb to about 2020). The library was prepared using the immunoSEQ multiplex PCR assay. TCRdb holds this immuneACCESS table with in-frame rearrangements only. Some clones are missing; in checked studies, unresolved V genes explain under half, and the rest has no known cause. The sample table contains 200,000 to 250,000 clones; only one count was recorded for around 87% of them. The ten top clones hold around 2.9% of the sample. Sequenced sample: peripheral blood. The receptor set was obtained from a woman younger than 45 who had recovered from COVID-19.

The chain carries TRBV5-1 and TRBJ2-7; 9 bases line up with TRBD2. The CDR3 covers 16 residues. After removal of 0 bases from V and 3 bases from J, the junction contained 7 bases not matched to a gene. Germline CDR1 SGHRS, CDR2 YFSETQ. DNA of the CDR3: TGCGCCAGCAGCTTGGCCGGCGGGGGGGCCGTCTACGAGCAGTACTTC. The encoded protein is CASSLAGGGAVYEQYF.

The genes are TRBV14 and TRBJ1-6, with D unclear. The CDR3 covers 14 residues. From germline, CDR1 is SGHDN and CDR2 FVKESK. The V and J ends lost 3 bases and 6 bases respectively, with 9 bases between them. The CDR3 is CASSHGGSNSPLHF. CDR3 DNA: TGTGCCAGCAGCCATGGTGGGAGTAATTCACCCCTCCACTTT.

The J gene is TRBJ2-3, the V gene TRBV13; 10 bases map to TRBD2. V lost 3 bases, J lost 2 bases, and 5 bases stayed unmatched. This CDR3 has 16 residues. Per the germline V gene, CDR1 is PRHDT and CDR2 is FYEKMQ (reference sequence). In nucleotides, the CDR3 is TGTGCCAGCAGCTTTTTCCTAGCGGGAGTCACAGATACGCAGTATTTT. This gives the protein CASSFFLAGVTDTQYF.

This chain links TRBV7-6 with TRBJ2-3, with 11 nucleotides matching TRBD2. The J segment lost 3 bases and the V segment lost 2 bases, leaving 7 bases of the junction unmatched. Germline V gene sequence: CDR1 SGHVS, CDR2 FNYEAQ. The CDR3 consists of 17 residues. The CDR3 sequence is CASSLISGGAATDTQYF. CDR3 in DNA: TGTGCCAGCAGCTTAATTAGCGGGGGGGCCGCGACAGATACGCAGTATTTT.

The chain joins TRBV7-2 to TRBJ1-3, with TRBD1 matching 8 bases. CDR1 and CDR2 from the germline V gene are SGHTA and FQGNSA. The CDR3 consists of 15 residues. V gave up 5 bases and J gave up 5 bases; unmatched junction bases: 8. CDR3 residues: CASSPPGGSRNTIYF. The CDR3 DNA is TGTGCCAGCAGCCCACCAGGGGGCAGCAGAAACACCATATATTTT.

The chain recombines TRBV9 with TRBJ1-1; D gene ambiguous. V was pared by 4 bases and J by 0 bases, with 19 bases between. Germline V CDR1 and CDR2: SGDLS, YYNGEE. CDR3 size: 17 residues. The CDR3 protein is CASSPRGGYPMNTEAFF. DNA for the CDR3: TGTGCCAGCAGCCCTCGGGGAGGCTATCCCATGAACACTGAAGCTTTCTTT. The whole variable domain, filled in from reference TRBV9 and TRBJ1-1, reads DSGVTQTPKHLITATGQRVTLRCSPRSGDLSVYWYQQSLDQGLQFLIQYYNGEERAKGNILERFSAQQFPDLHSELNLSSLELGDSALYFCASSPRGGYPMNTEAFFGQGTRLTVV.

The V call is TRBV2, the J call TRBJ2-5; 8 bases match TRBD1. The CDR3 is made up of 12 amino acids. Germline loops: CDR1 SNHLY, CDR2 FYNNEI. Losses at the gene ends were 8 bases for V and 5 bases for J; bases not matched to a gene: 4. CDR3: CASARGHETQYF. CDR3 bases: TGTGCCAGCGCCAGGGGGCACGAGACCCAGTACTTC.

The J gene is TRBJ2-3, the V gene TRBV5-1; maybe TRBD2 (6 bases). This CDR3 comprises 15 residues. V was shortened by 5 bases and J by 1 base, with 14 bases between the two germline ends. Germline V gene lookup returns CDR1 SGHRS and CDR2 YFSETQ. The CDR3 DNA reads as TGCGCCAGCAGACCCGTACCGGGGGGCACAGATACGCAGTATTTT. It codes for CASRPVPGGTDTQYF.

This clone appeared a single time. The chain couples TRBV7-9 to TRBJ1-1; the D gene is possibly TRBD1 (5 bases). The ends were cut back, 1 base at V and 1 base at J, with 10 bases in the middle. This CDR3 is built from 15 residues. Germline loops: CDR1 SEHNR, CDR2 FQNEAQ (reference sequence). CDR3 DNA sequence: TGTGCCAGCAGCTTAGTTGGGGGAGGGAACACTGAAGCTTTCTTT. It codes for CASSLVGGGNTEAFF.

This clone turned up a few times. This chain uses TRBV29-1 with TRBJ1-3; 7 nucleotides match TRBD1. The germline gives CDR1 SQVTM, CDR2 ANQGSEA. CDR3 size: 13 residues. V dropped 2 bases and J dropped 7; count of bases not matched to a gene: 5. The CDR3 sequence is CSVESGGENTIYF. In DNA form, the CDR3 reads TGCAGCGTTGAATCAGGGGGTGAGAACACCATATATTTT.

This clone was counted only a few times. The chain joins TRBV14 to TRBJ2-7; weak D call: TRBD1 (6 bases). The CDR3 consists of 16 residues. V lost 4 bases and J lost 4, with 20 bases in between. Germline V lookup: CDR1 SGHDN, CDR2 FVKESK. CDR3 in amino acids: CASSPRAAGGVYEQYF. The CDR3 region has the DNA TGTGCCAGCAGCCCAAGGGCGGCTGGGGGCGTTTACGAGCAGTACTTC. Supplemented by reference TRBV14 and TRBJ2-7, the full variable domain reads EAGVTQFPSHSVIEKGQTVTLRCDPISGHDNLYWYRRVMGKEIKFLLHFVKESKQDESGMPNNRFLAERTGGTYSTLKVQPAELEDSGVYFCASSPRAAGGVYEQYFGPGTRLTVT.

The chain couples TRBV19 to TRBJ1-6, with 7 bases identical to TRBD1. V dropped 6 bases and J dropped 8; count of bases not matched to a gene: 10. This CDR3 spans 15 amino acids. The V gene's germline CDR1 is LNHDA and CDR2 SQIVND (reference sequence). Here the CDR3 reads CASRTTGVTHSPLHF. The CDR3 nucleotides are TGTGCCAGTAGGACTACAGGGGTAACCCATTCACCCCTCCACTTT.

In its sample, this clone was seen once. V is TRBV7-3 and J is TRBJ1-2; TRBD1 agrees at 9 bases. The CDR3 is 13 amino acids. The junction had 1 base not matched to a gene; V was cut back by 3 bases and J by 5 bases. Germline CDR1 is SGHTA and CDR2 is FQGTGA. CDR3 sequence: CASSLGQGYGYTF. The DNA of the CDR3 is TGTGCCAGCAGCTTGGGACAGGGATATGGCTACACCTTC. The whole variable domain, filled in from reference TRBV7-3 and TRBJ1-2, reads GAGVSQTPSNKVTEKGKYVELRCDPISGHTALYWYRQSLGQGPEFLIYFQGTGAADDSGLPNDRFFAVRPEGSVSTLKIQRTERGDSAVYLCASSLGQGYGYTFGSGTRLTVV.

This clone was picked up a small number of times. This sequence joins TRBV19 and TRBJ1-5; perhaps TRBD1 as D (5 bases). Germline assignment: CDR1 LNHDA and CDR2 SQIVND (reference sequence). Deletions cut 0 bases from V and 7 bases from J, with 16 bases between. The CDR3 length is 16 residues. CDR3: CASSIDLGGAGQPQHF. The CDR3 coding sequence is TGTGCCAGTAGTATAGATCTGGGGGGAGCTGGACAGCCCCAGCATTTT. Full variable domain (missing parts from reference TRBV19 and TRBJ1-5): DGGITQSPKYLFRKEGQNVTLSCEQNLNHDAMYWYRQDPGQGLRLIYYSQIVNDFQKGDIAEGYSVSREKKESFPLTVTSAQKNPTAFYLCASSIDLGGAGQPQHFGDGTRLSIL.

The V gene is TRBV5-1, the J gene TRBJ2-7; no reliable D call. Looked up from germline, CDR1 is SGHRS and CDR2 is YFSETQ. The CDR3 contains 13 residues. The DNA of the CDR3 is TGCGCTTCGCATTTAGCAAGCTCCTACGAGCAGTACTTC. Translation: CASHLASSYEQYF.

The gene calls are TRBV11-1 and TRBJ2-7, with 7 bases lining up with TRBD2. Germline CDR1 and CDR2: SGHAT and FQDESV (reference sequence). J gave up 5 bases and V 5 bases, and 9 bases lay outside the gene matches. The CDR3 sequence is 14 residues long. Here the CDR3 reads CASSRGVIGNEQYF. The CDR3 nucleotides read TGTGCCAGCAGCCGGGGGGTTATCGGGAACGAGCAGTACTTC. The full variable domain, in which reference TRBV11-1 and TRBJ2-7 provide the parts outside the CDR3, is EAEVAQSPRYKITEKSQAVAFWCDPISGHATLYWYRQILGQGPELLVQFQDESVVDDSQLPKDRFSAERLKGVDSTLKIQPAELGDSAMYLCASSRGVIGNEQYFGPGTRLTVT.

The genes are TRBV18 and TRBJ2-1, with 9 bases lining up with TRBD1. The V segment lost 4 bases and the J segment 8 bases; nucleotides outside the gene matches: 12. Germline V gene data show CDR1 as KGHSH and CDR2 as LQKENI. This CDR3 is built from 16 residues. CDR3 nucleotide sequence: TGTGCCAGCTCACGGAACAGACAGGGGGGTATCGATGAGCAGTTCTTC. Its protein is CASSRNRQGGIDEQFF.

The gene calls are TRBV6-1 and TRBJ2-7; D call uncertain. This CDR3 has 14 amino acids. Per germline, CDR1 MNHNS and CDR2 SASEGT. The V end lost 2 bases, the J end lost 2 bases, and 10 bases lay between the germline ends. The CDR3 DNA follows: TGTGCCAGCAGTGAATCACAGATTACCTACGAGCAGTACTTC. Translated: CASSESQITYEQYF.

The chain joins TRBV11-2 to TRBJ2-1, with unresolved D. The germline V gene encodes CDR1 SGHAT and CDR2 FQNNGV. This CDR3 is built from 16 residues. The V and J ends lost 0 bases and 0 bases respectively, with 9 bases between them. The CDR3 sequence is CASSLDRGRSYNEQFF. Here the CDR3 DNA reads TGTGCCAGCAGCTTAGATCGAGGTCGCTCCTACAATGAGCAGTTCTTC.

The chain has TRBV5-1 and TRBJ1-2; TRBD1 matches at 9 bases. Trimming took 5 bases from V and 7 from J; bases not matched to a gene: 6. Germline CDR1 is SGHRS and CDR2 is YFSETQ. This CDR3 has 13 amino acids. In DNA form, the CDR3 reads TGCGCCAGCAGGAGGGACAGGGCTATTGGCTACACCTTC. This gives the protein CASRRDRAIGYTF.

J is TRBJ1-1 and V is TRBV6-1; the match to TRBD1 covers 8 bases. V shed 1 base and J 8 bases; nucleotides not matched to a gene: 18. The CDR3 extends over 18 amino acids. Germline CDR1 MNHNS, CDR2 SASEGT. CDR3: CASSEGGWGAGGILEAFF. The DNA for the CDR3 is TGTGCCAGCAGTGAAGGGGGCTGGGGTGCAGGGGGCATTCTGGAAGCTTTCTTT.